Shown below are 15 T cell receptor beta chains from a single sample sequenced in a study of cytomegalovirus exposure and HLA in healthy donors (dated by TCRdb to the late 2010s). Library method: the immunoSEQ multiplex PCR assay. For the multiplex PCR, a mixture combining 60 forward primers for TCR Vbeta segments and 13 reverse primers for TCR Jbeta segments was used. Sourced from immuneACCESS, this table was stored by TCRdb with only in-frame sequences that have V and J called. A share of the clones is absent; for the studies checked, an unresolved V gene accounts for under half, and the remainder has no known explanation. This sample has around 220,000 clones in its table, and 60% to 80% of those were observed once. The ten largest make up about 1.8% of the sample. Input material: PBMCs. The source is a man younger than 35 in good health and CMV-seronegative.

The chain links TRBV19 to TRBJ1-1; possible D gene TRBD1, 5 bases. The V and J ends lost 5 bases and 1 base respectively, with 17 bases between them. This CDR3 region has 16 residues. Germline V gene sequence: CDR1 LNHDA, CDR2 SQIVND (reference sequence). In nucleotides, the CDR3 is TGTGCCAGTAGTGCCCCGGGGGGTCAGCGGAACACTGAAGCTTTCTTT. Its translation is CASSAPGGQRNTEAFF.

The chain has TRBV9 and TRBJ2-3; 9 nucleotides agree with TRBD2. The V segment lost 4 bases and the J segment 5 bases; nucleotides outside the gene matches: 14. This CDR3 contains 17 residues. In germline, CDR1 is SGDLS, CDR2 YYNGEE. The CDR3 spells CASSLSPGLARRDTQYF. DNA for the CDR3: TGTGCCAGCAGCCTCTCCCCGGGACTAGCCCGACGAGATACGCAGTATTTT.

The J gene is TRBJ2-7, the V gene TRBV28; D ambiguous. Trimming took off 5 bases at V and 3 bases at J, with 11 bases between the two ends. Germline CDR1 MDHEN, CDR2 SYDVKM. The CDR3 covers 13 residues. CDR3 DNA: TGTGCCAGCAGTACAACACCAAGCTACGAGCAGTACTTC. Amino acids: CASSTTPSYEQYF.

The chain links TRBV19 to TRBJ2-5; the match to TRBD2 covers 12 bases. J gave up 3 bases and V 3 bases, and 5 bases lay outside the gene matches. The length of the CDR3 is 16 residues. Germline V lookup: CDR1 LNHDA, CDR2 SQIVND (reference sequence). CDR3 DNA: TGTGCCAGTAGTATTTGGGCTAGCGGGGGGGAAGAGACCCAGTACTTC. Translating gives CASSIWASGGEETQYF.

The genes are TRBV5-4 and TRBJ2-5; 7 bases match TRBD2. The CDR3 consists of 13 residues. With 0 bases clipped from V and 5 bases from J, the junction kept 1 base outside the gene matches. Per germline, CDR1 SGHNT and CDR2 YYREEE (reference sequence). The DNA of the CDR3 is TGTGCCAGCAGCTTGGGACTAGCCGAGACCCAGTACTTC. Translating it yields CASSLGLAETQYF.

This clone turned up a few times. The chain uses TRBV25-1 and TRBJ1-2; D remains unclear. Germline loops: CDR1 MGHDK, CDR2 SYGVNS. V was clipped by 3 bases and J by 4 bases, with 9 bases between them. CDR3 length: 13 residues. Written as DNA, the CDR3 is TGTGCCAGCAGTGAGACAACGGCCTATGGCTACACCTTC. Residues: CASSETTAYGYTF.

This clone was observed a few times. This chain connects TRBV4-1 to TRBJ1-1, with a possible D match to TRBD1 (5 bases). V lost 1 base, J lost 3 bases, and 18 bases lay in between. The CDR3 spans 17 residues. In germline, CDR1 is MGHRA, CDR2 YSYEKL. The chain's CDR3 is CASSQVDMGFVDTEAFF. DNA for the CDR3: TGCGCCAGCAGCCAAGTGGACATGGGGTTTGTCGACACTGAAGCTTTCTTT.

The V gene is TRBV6-6, the J gene TRBJ2-7; 8 bases line up with TRBD2. The tail of the sequence fits TRBJ2-1 better, so the J call may be wrong. The CDR3 has 13 residues. Germline-derived CDR1 and CDR2 are MNHNY and SVGAGI (reference sequence). The CDR3 spells CALSGGRYNEQFF. As DNA, the CDR3 is TGTGCCTTGAGCGGGGGCCGCTACAATGAGCAGTTCTTC.

This clone turned up a few times. The chain uses TRBV14 and TRBJ1-2; 12 nucleotides line up with TRBD1. Per germline, CDR1 SGHDN and CDR2 FVKESK. V lost 6 bases and J lost 6; bases outside the gene matches: 8. The CDR3 totals 15 residues. The CDR3 DNA reads TGTGCCAGCAGACCCGGGACAGGGGGCGTCGATGGCTACACCTTC. It encodes CASRPGTGGVDGYTF. Full variable domain (missing parts from reference TRBV14 and TRBJ1-2): EAGVTQFPSHSVIEKGQTVTLRCDPISGHDNLYWYRRVMGKEIKFLLHFVKESKQDESGMPNNRFLAERTGGTYSTLKVQPAELEDSGVYFCASRPGTGGVDGYTFGSGTRLTVV.

The chain has TRBV9 and TRBJ2-3, with TRBD2 matching over 7 bases. The ends lost 1 base at V and 5 bases at J; junction bases unmatched: 13. The CDR3 sequence is 17 residues long. Germline V gives CDR1 SGDLS, CDR2 YYNGEE. The CDR3 DNA is TGTGCCAGCAGCGTAACTCTGGCGGGAGTGGTGGGAGATACGCAGTATTTT. It encodes CASSVTLAGVVGDTQYF.

V and J are TRBV2 and TRBJ2-3, with D possibly matching TRBD2 (6 bases). The CDR3 spans 15 residues. The ends were cut back, 7 bases at V and 2 bases at J, with 16 bases in the middle. Germline assignment: CDR1 SNHLY and CDR2 FYNNEI. The CDR3: CASTGEGRDTDTQYF. CDR3 DNA: TGTGCCAGCACCGGAGAGGGGCGGGACACAGATACGCAGTATTTT.

As regards this clone: The junction and the germline gene differ at one end; a read error may be behind it. The chain is built from TRBV7-9 and TRBJ2-3; no clear D gene. This CDR3 region has 15 residues. CDR1 SEHNR and CDR2 FQNEAQ come from the germline V gene (reference sequence). The CDR3 DNA is TGTTCCAGCAGCTCTCTGCGGTCAAGCACAGATACGCAGTATTTT. Translation gives CSSSSLRSSTDTQYF.

The chain combines TRBV6-1 with TRBJ2-3; the D is unclear. Germline-derived CDR1 and CDR2 are MNHNS and SASEGT. This CDR3 is built from 14 residues. The V and J ends lost 6 bases and 0 bases respectively, with 10 bases between them. CDR3 coding DNA: TGTGCCAGCAGCCCCCTGACTAGCACAGATACGCAGTATTTT. As protein: CASSPLTSTDTQYF.

This clone was found many times. This chain joins TRBV4-3 and TRBJ2-3; perhaps TRBD2 as D (6 bases). CDR1 and CDR2 from the germline V gene are LGHNA and YSLEER. CDR3 length: 14 residues. The V gene lost 4 bases and the J gene lost 5 bases, with 13 bases spanning the gap. The CDR3, as DNA: TGCGCCAGCAGCCCCCTGGGGGGTAGAGATACGCAGTATTTT. Residues: CASSPLGGRDTQYF.

This rearrangement joins TRBV5-8 to TRBJ1-2; 12 bases agree with TRBD1. This CDR3 comprises 15 residues. With 4 bases clipped from V and 6 bases from J, the junction kept 7 bases outside the gene matches. Germline V gene data show CDR1 as SGHTS and CDR2 as YDEGEE. The CDR3: CASSGRDRGLDGYTF. The CDR3 bases are TGTGCCAGCAGCGGCCGGGACAGGGGGCTAGATGGCTACACCTTC.